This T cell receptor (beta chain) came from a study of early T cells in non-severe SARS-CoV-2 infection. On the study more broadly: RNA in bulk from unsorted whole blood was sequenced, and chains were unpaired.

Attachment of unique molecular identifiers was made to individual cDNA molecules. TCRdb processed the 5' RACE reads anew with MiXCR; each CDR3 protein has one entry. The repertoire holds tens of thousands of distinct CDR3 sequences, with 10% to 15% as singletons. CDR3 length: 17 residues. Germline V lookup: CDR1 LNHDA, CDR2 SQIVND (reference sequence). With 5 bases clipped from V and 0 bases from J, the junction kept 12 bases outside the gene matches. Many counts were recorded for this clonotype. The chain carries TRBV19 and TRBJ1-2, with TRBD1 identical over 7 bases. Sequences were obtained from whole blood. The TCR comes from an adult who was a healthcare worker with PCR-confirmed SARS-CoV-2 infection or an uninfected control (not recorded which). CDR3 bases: TGTGCCAGTAGTCCCCCCGGGACAGAAACATCTAACTATGGCTACACCTTC. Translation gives CASSPPGTETSNYGYTF.